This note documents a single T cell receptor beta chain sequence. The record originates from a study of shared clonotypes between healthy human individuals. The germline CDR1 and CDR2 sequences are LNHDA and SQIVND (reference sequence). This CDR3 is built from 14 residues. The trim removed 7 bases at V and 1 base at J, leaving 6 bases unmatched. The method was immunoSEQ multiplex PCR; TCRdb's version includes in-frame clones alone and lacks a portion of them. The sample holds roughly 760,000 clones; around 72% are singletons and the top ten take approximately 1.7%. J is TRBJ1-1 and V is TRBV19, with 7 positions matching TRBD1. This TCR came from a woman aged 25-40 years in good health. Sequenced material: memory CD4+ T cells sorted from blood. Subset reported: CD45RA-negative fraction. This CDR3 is CASIGTAKNTEAFF. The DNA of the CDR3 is TGTGCCAGTATCGGGACAGCAAAGAACACTGAAGCTTTCTTT.